The clone carrying this T cell receptor beta chain was detected only a few times. Its antigen is as yet unknown. The read comes to an end 3 residues before the CDR3 does, leaving the germline J gene to fill in the end. Germline CDR1 is SEHNR and CDR2 is FQNEAQ (reference sequence). The germline V and J ends were trimmed by 5 bases and 5 bases, with 12 bases remaining between them. This CDR3 spans 13 amino acids. The data were taken from a study of T cell clonality in common variable immunodeficiency. Study-level results: In common variable immunodeficiency, TCR beta chains reportedly carried fewer deletions and N-nucleotide insertions.

Data came from immunoSEQ multiplex PCR; TCRdb stores just in-frame clones and leaves some out. Listed for the sample are around 19,000 clones, none seen a single time. The gene calls are TRBV7-9 and TRBJ1-1; tentative D call: TRBD1 (5 bases). Sequencing was carried out using peripheral blood mononuclear cells. The clonotype comes from a human donor with common variable immunodeficiency. The part of the CDR3 DNA that was read is TGTGCCAGCAGCCCAGGGTTACCGACTGAA. Residues: CASSPGLPTE. Given in full, the CDR3 is CASSPGLPTEAFF.